This T cell receptor beta chain was identified during a study of T cells in Graves' hyperthyroidism and ophthalmopathy. General observations from the study: By a 13 V-J model, ophthalmopathy was set apart from stable hyperthyroidism. Model output signaled ophthalmopathy a median 6.5 months ahead of onset.

The table lists this clonotype with many counts. Its specificity is unknown. Germline lookup yields CDR1 SGHNT and CDR2 YENEEA. Trimming took 4 bases from V and 12 from J, leaving 13 bases between them. The CDR3 contains 12 residues. It was RNA transcripts that yielded the amplified TCR beta CDR3 regions. During a first-round RT-PCR of the TCR CDR3, the HTBI primer set was used. TCRdb itself ran the multiplex PCR reads through MiXCR, one entry per CDR3 protein. The repertoire holds about 560,000 distinct CDR3 sequences, with 16% as singletons. The sequence was obtained from a young woman with Graves' hyperthyroidism. Material: blood. This chain joins TRBV11-3 and TRBJ2-1; possible D gene TRBD1, 5 bases. The CDR3 nucleotides read TGTGCCAGCAGCTCTGGGGCCCTAGGGCAGTTCTTC. Protein sequence: CASSSGALGQFF.